This TCR beta chain was recorded in a study of blood T cell repertoires in COVID-19. Study summary: In each case, the material was cDNA or gDNA derived from T cells, B-cell-depleted T cells, or PBMCs.

V shed 5 bases and J shed 5 bases, with 13 bases lying between them. Germline-derived CDR1 and CDR2 are SGHVS and FNYEAQ. The CDR3 sequence is 13 residues long. As processed by the authors: For nucleated cells, counts were estimated from reference gene primer amplification. TCRdb's copy holds only in-frame clones and misses some; the assay was immunoSEQ multiplex PCR. V and J calls and clone size follow that table, whereas D and trimming were derived from the DNA. The sample lists some 51,000 clones, more than 75% occurring once. This TCR came from a man aged 45-65 years with active COVID-19. This chain uses TRBV7-6 with TRBJ2-7, with D possibly being TRBD1 (5 bases). The source material was peripheral blood. The CDR3 protein is CASSAAQGHEQYF. In nucleotides, the CDR3 is TGTGCCAGCAGCGCAGCCCAGGGCCACGAGCAGTACTTC.